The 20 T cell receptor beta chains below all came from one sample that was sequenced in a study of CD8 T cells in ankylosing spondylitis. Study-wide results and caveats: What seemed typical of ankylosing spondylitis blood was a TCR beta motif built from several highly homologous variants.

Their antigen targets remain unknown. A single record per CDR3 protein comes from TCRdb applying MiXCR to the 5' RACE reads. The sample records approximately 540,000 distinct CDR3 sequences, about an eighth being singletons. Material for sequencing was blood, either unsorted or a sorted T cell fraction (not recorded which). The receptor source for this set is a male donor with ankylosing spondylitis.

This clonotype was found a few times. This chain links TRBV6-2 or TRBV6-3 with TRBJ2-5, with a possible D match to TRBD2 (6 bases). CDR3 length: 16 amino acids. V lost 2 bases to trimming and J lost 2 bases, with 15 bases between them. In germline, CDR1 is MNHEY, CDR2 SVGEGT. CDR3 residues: CASSYPKGSGQETQYF. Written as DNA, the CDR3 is TGTGCCAGCAGTTACCCTAAGGGTAGCGGTCAAGAGACCCAGTACTTC.

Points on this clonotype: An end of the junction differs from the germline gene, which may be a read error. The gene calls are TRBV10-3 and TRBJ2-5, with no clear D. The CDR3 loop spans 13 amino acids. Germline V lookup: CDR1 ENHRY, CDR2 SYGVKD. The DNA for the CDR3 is TGTGCCATCAGTGGGCCAAACCAGGAGACCCAGTACTTC. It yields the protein CAISGPNQETQYF.

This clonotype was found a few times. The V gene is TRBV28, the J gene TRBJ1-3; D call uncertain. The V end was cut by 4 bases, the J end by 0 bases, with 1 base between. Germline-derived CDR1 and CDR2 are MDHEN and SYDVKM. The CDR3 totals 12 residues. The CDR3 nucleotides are TGTGCCAGCAGTTACTCTGGAAACACCATATATTTT. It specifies CASSYSGNTIYF.

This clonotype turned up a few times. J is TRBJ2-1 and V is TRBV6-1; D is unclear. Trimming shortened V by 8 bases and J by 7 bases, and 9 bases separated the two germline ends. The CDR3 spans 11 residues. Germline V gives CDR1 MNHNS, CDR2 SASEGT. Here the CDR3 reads CASLLGNEQFF. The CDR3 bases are TGTGCCAGCCTCTTAGGTAATGAGCAGTTCTTC.

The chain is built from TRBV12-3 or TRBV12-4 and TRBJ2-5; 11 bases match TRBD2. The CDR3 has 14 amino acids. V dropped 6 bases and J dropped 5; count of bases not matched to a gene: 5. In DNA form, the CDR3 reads TGTGCCAGCAGGACTAGCGGGAAGTCGGAGACCCAGTACTTC. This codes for CASRTSGKSETQYF.

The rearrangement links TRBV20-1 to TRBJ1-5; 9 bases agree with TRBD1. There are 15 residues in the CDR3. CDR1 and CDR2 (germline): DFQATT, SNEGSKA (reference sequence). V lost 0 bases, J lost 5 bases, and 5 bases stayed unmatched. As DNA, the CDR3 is TGCAGTGCTAGAGATTCGTGGACAGGGGATCAGCCCCAGCATTTT. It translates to CSARDSWTGDQPQHF.

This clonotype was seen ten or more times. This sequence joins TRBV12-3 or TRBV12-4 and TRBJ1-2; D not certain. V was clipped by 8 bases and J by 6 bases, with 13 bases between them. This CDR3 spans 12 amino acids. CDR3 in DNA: TGTGCCAGCTCCCGTGGCAGAAATGGCTACACCTTC. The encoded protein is CASSRGRNGYTF.

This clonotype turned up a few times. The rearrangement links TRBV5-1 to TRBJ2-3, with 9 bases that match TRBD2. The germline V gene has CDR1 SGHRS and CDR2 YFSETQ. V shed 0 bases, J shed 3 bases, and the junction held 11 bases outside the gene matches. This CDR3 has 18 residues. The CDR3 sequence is CASSLGSGGQMGTDTQYF. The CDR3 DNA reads TGCGCCAGCAGCTTGGGTAGCGGGGGCCAGATGGGGACAGATACGCAGTATTTT.

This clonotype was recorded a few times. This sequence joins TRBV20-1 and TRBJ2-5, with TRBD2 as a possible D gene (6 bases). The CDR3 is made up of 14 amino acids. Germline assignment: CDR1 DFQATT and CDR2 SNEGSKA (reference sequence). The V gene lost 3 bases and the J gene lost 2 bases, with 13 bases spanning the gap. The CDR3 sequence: CSASPGTDQETQYF. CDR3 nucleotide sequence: TGCAGTGCTAGCCCCGGGACTGATCAAGAGACCCAGTACTTC.

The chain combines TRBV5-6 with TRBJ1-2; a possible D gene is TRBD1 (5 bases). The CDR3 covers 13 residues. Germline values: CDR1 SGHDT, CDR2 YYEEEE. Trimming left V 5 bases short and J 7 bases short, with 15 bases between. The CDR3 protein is CASSWDVSGGYTF. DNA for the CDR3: TGTGCCAGCAGTTGGGACGTCTCAGGTGGCTACACCTTC.

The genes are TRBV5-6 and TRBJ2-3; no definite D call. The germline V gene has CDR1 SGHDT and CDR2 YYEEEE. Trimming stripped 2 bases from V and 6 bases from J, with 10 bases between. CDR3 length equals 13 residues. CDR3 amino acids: CASSLPEGDTQYF. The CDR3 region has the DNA TGTGCCAGCAGCTTACCCGAAGGGGATACGCAGTATTTT.

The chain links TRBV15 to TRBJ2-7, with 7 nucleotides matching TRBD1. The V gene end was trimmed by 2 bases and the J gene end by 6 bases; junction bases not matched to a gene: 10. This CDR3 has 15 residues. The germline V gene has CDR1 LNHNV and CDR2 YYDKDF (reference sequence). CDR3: CATSRLLQGYAEQYV. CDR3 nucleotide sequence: TGTGCCACCAGCAGACTCCTACAGGGGTATGCCGAGCAGTACGTC.

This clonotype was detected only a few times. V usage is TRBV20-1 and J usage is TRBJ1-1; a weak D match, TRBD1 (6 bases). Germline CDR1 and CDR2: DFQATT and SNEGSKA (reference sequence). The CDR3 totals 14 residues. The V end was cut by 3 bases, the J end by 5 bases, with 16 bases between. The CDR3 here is CSARDRGRRTEAFF. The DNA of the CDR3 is TGCAGTGCTAGGGACAGAGGGCGTCGGACTGAAGCTTTCTTT.

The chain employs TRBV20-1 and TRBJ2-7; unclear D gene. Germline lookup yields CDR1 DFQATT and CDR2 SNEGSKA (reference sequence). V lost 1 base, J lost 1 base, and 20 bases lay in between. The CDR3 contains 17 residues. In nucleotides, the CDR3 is TGCAGTGCTAGAGGAATCGAAGGCAGTGCTAAGTCCTACGAGCAGTACTTC. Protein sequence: CSARGIEGSAKSYEQYF.

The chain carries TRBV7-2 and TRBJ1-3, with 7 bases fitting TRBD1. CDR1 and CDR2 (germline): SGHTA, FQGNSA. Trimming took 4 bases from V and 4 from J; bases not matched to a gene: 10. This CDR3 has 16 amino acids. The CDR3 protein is CASSSYRGQIGNTIYF. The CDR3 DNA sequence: TGTGCCAGCAGCTCCTACAGGGGACAGATAGGAAACACCATATATTTT.

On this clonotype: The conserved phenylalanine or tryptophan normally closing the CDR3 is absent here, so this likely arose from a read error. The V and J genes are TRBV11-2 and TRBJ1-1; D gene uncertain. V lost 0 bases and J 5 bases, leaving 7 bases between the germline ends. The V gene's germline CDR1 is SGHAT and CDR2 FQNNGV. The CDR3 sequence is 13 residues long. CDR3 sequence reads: CASSLERNTEAFL. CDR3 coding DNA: TGTGCCAGCAGCTTAGAAAGAAATACTGAAGCTTTCTTA.

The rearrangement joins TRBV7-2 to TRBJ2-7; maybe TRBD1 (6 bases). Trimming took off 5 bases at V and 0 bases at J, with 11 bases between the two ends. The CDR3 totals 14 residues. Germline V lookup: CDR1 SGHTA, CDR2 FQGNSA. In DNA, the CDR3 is TGTGCCAGCAGCAAGGACAGACTCTCCTACGAGCAGTACTTC. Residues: CASSKDRLSYEQYF.

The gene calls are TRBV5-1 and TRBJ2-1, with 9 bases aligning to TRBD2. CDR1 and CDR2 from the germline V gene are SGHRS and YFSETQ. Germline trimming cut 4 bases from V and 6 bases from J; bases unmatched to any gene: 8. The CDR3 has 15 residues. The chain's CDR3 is CASSRRAGGSNEQFF. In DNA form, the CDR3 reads TGCGCCAGCAGCCGGAGAGCGGGAGGCTCCAATGAGCAGTTCTTC.

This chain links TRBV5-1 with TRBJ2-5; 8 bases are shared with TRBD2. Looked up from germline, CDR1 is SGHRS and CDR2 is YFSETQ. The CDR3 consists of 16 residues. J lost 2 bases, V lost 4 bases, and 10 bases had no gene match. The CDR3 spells CASSEQGLEIQETQYF. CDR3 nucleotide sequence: TGCGCCAGCAGCGAACAGGGACTAGAGATACAAGAGACCCAGTACTTC.

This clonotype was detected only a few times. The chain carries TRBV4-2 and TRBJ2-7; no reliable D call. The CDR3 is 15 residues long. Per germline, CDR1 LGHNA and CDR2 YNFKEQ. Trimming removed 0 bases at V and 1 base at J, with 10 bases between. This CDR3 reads CASSQDPDGSYEQYF. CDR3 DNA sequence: TGTGCCAGCAGCCAAGATCCAGACGGATCCTACGAGCAGTACTTC.